This T cell receptor beta chain was obtained from a study of CD8 T cells in ankylosing spondylitis. Study results and caveats: A number of the motif variants had already been described in reactive arthritis synovial fluid and blood. The authors found the disease-linked clones to be CD8+ and relatively rare in peripheral blood. A motif in TCR beta, a set of several highly homologous variants, appeared characteristic of ankylosing spondylitis blood. Reports say disease-linked clones showed up significantly more in matched ankylosing spondylitis synovial fluid.

For TCR beta, libraries came from quantitative 5'-RACE with molecular barcodes. TCRdb redid the calling of the 5' RACE reads with MiXCR, one entry per CDR3 protein. The table includes tens of thousands of distinct CDR3 sequences, approximately 8.9% detected once. Turning to this clonotype: Its cognate antigen is unknown.

The V and J ends lost 5 bases and 7 bases, in that order; junction bases with no gene match: 9. This CDR3 is built from 13 residues. In germline, CDR1 is GTSNPN, CDR2 SVGIG (reference sequence). The chain recombines TRBV30 with TRBJ2-7, with TRBD2 matching over 9 bases. The TCR was taken from a male donor with ankylosing spondylitis. Sequencing used blood, either unsorted or a sorted T cell fraction (not recorded which). The CDR3 reads CAWEIAGAGEQYF. CDR3 DNA: TGTGCCTGGGAAATAGCGGGAGCAGGGGAGCAGTACTTC.